The T cell receptor beta chain described here comes from a study of blood T cell repertoires in COVID-19 (TCRdb year 2020). Concerning the study at large: Collaborator samples came from the United States, Italy and Spain and covered acute and convalescent phases of COVID-19. The material from the prospective study consisted of cDNA or gDNA derived from T cells, B-cell-depleted T cells, or PBMCs. The dataset comprised deeply sampled blood TCRbeta repertoires from subjects exposed to, actively infected with, or recovered from COVID-19. A freely available public database, intended as a resource for researchers studying the immune response to SARS-CoV-2, is where the repertoires were released. Samples came from the ongoing ImmuneRACE study (first 160 participants) plus 1,254 subjects from 6 global collaborators. A de-identified subject ID, COVID-19 status, age in years and sex were almost always included in the sample metadata. HLA class I and class II types, where available, came from metadata supplied by the sample provider rather than from assay-based typing. The study at large found these results: The quantity of clinical and demographic metadata differed by source and by participant and was supplied without curation.

Enrolling through a virtual design, the prospective study's participants ranged in age from about 18 to 100 years and lived across about two dozen United States geographic areas. In the prospective study, participants were assigned to cohorts based on the clinical history participants reported in a screening survey and a study questionnaire. In the prospective study, mobile phlebotomists collected whole blood, serum and a nasopharyngeal or oropharyngeal swab from each participant. Participants in the prospective study had the option to provide additional blood draws and questionnaires over an approximately two-month period. Prospective study blood samples were shipped either frozen or at room temperature before DNA extraction. To note about this clone: Its antigen remains undetermined. No qualities accompany the bases; no much larger clone lies one base away.

The immunoSEQ Assay, a bias-controlled multiplex PCR, was used to amplify TCRbeta CDR3 regions from genomic DNA. The original methods were these. Nucleated cell counts per sample were estimated from amplification of reference gene primers within the assay. Sequence reads were collapsed and filtered to measure the absolute abundance of every unique TCRbeta CDR3 rearrangement. For each sample, productive Simpson clonality was calculated by taking the square root of Simpson's diversity index across productive rearrangements. Entries here come from immuneACCESS through TCRdb and include only in-frame sequences with V and J called. Some clones fail to appear in such tables; in the studies checked, an unresolved V gene covers under half of the shortfall, and the cause of the remainder is unknown. V and J calls and clone size are those listed in that table; D and trimming were worked out from the DNA. In this sample the table shows approximately 210,000 clones, 81% of which occur a single time. Of the sample, around 9.3% falls within the top ten clones.

This TCR was sampled from a woman aged 45 to 65 with acute COVID-19. The specimen was PBMCs or T cells enriched from blood (not recorded which).

The DNA sequence reads TGTGCCAGCAGTTACTTCGGGGTTGGGACCTACGAGCAGTACTTC. It translates to CASSYFGVGTYEQYF. The V gene is TRBV6-6 and the J gene is TRBJ2-7; a weak D assignment points to TRBD2 (5 bases agree). The CDR3 goes from the cysteine to the phenylalanine over 15 residues. Kept here is only the CDR3 DNA, which spans 45 bases and is read in frame from base 1. As encoded in the germline V gene (reference sequence), CDR1 is MNHNY while CDR2 is SVGAGI. V and J lose 1 base and 2 bases, and a span of 12 bases separates them.